These 2 T cell receptor beta chains were sequenced from one sample in a study of CD8 T cells in Susac syndrome. Random hexamers served to reverse transcribe roughly 0.45 to 1 ug RNA. MiXCR was run by TCRdb on the immunoSEQ multiplex PCR reads, yielding one entry per CDR3 protein. The repertoire holds approximately 200,000 distinct CDR3 sequences, about 95% seen once, with roughly 0.094% in the top ten. Sequenced input: CD4+ T cells from PBMCs. The receptors here all came from a human donor with multiple sclerosis.

This sequence joins TRBV27 and TRBJ1-1, with a possible D match to TRBD1 (5 bases). This CDR3 spans 16 amino acids. CDR1 and CDR2 from the germline V gene are MNHEY and SMNVEV (reference sequence). Deletions cut 3 bases from V and 7 bases from J, with 21 bases between. CDR3 in amino acids: CASSFLTGERQFEAFF. CDR3 nucleotide sequence: TGTGCCAGCAGTTTTTTAACTGGCGAGCGACAGTTTGAAGCTTTCTTT.

The chain uses TRBV29-1 and TRBJ1-5; D not certain. Germline V CDR1 and CDR2: SQVTM, ANQGSEA. The CDR3 is made up of 13 amino acids. Trimming cost V 4 bases and J 3 bases, with 10 bases left between them. The DNA of the CDR3 is TGCAGCGTTGCCGGCGGGAACAATCAGCCCCAGCATTTT. Its translation is CSVAGGNNQPQHF. The full variable domain, in which reference TRBV29-1 and TRBJ1-5 provide the parts outside the CDR3, is SAVISQKPSRDICQRGTSLTIQCQVDSQVTMMFWYRQQPGQSLTLIATANQGSEATYESGFVIDKFPISRPNLTFSTLTVSNMSPEDSSIYLCSVAGGNNQPQHFGDGTRLSIL.